A selection of T cell receptor beta chains follows, all from one sample in a study of memory CD4+ T cells and cytomegalovirus serostatus. Clones were read by immunoSEQ multiplex PCR, and TCRdb kept only the in-frame ones, dropping some. The data hold around 88,000 clones, with 80% observed a single time. Sample: memory CD4+ T cells from blood. All receptors derive from an adult in good health and CMV-seropositive. Both conserved end residues are part of each CDR3. The order of the fields is clone size, J gene, V gene, D gene, CDR3 protein, CDR3 DNA. The D gene is left open where the match is weak. Size values are once, few and many counts, or a class for expanded clones, and some rows have none.

abundance: NA; j_gene: TRBJ2-5; v_gene: TRBV5-1; d_gene: NA; CDR3aa: CASSQQETQYF; CDR3nt: TGCGCCAGCAGCCAACAAGAGACCCAGTACTTC
abundance: NA; j_gene: TRBJ1-5; v_gene: TRBV7-8; d_gene: NA; CDR3aa: CASSLVDGSDQPQHF; CDR3nt: TGTGCCAGCAGCTTAGTCGATGGGTCGGATCAGCCCCAGCATTTT
abundance: NA; j_gene: TRBJ1-5; v_gene: TRBV29-1; d_gene: TRBD1; CDR3aa: CSVQGAGNQPQHF; CDR3nt: TGCAGCGTACAGGGGGCCGGGAATCAGCCCCAGCATTTT
abundance: NA; j_gene: TRBJ1-2; v_gene: TRBV7-2; d_gene: TRBD1; CDR3aa: CASSPTGDSYGYTF; CDR3nt: TGTGCCAGCAGCCCCACAGGGGACAGCTATGGCTACACCTTC
abundance: once; j_gene: TRBJ2-1; v_gene: TRBV19; d_gene: TRBD2; CDR3aa: CASKGGASGKDEQFF; CDR3nt: TGTGCCAGTAAGGGGGGGGCTAGCGGGAAGGATGAGCAGTTCTTC
abundance: NA; j_gene: TRBJ1-1; v_gene: TRBV6-5; d_gene: NA; CDR3aa: CASSLGGGGTEAFF; CDR3nt: TGTGCCAGCAGTCTGGGGGGGGGAGGAACTGAAGCTTTCTTT
abundance: few; j_gene: TRBJ2-3; v_gene: TRBV7-2; d_gene: TRBD2; CDR3aa: CASSLKAGPDTQYF; CDR3nt: TGTGCCAGCAGCTTAAAAGCGGGGCCAGATACGCAGTATTTT
abundance: NA; j_gene: TRBJ2-7; v_gene: TRBV4-3; d_gene: TRBD2; CDR3aa: CASSQSLNDPGLEQYF; CDR3nt: TGCGCCAGCAGCCAATCCCTTAATGATCCGGGACTAGAGCAGTACTTC
abundance: NA; j_gene: TRBJ1-1; v_gene: TRBV10-3; d_gene: NA; CDR3aa: CAISERAQNTEAFF; CDR3nt: TGTGCCATCAGTGAGAGGGCCCAGAACACTGAAGCTTTCTTT
abundance: NA; j_gene: TRBJ2-7; v_gene: TRBV5-1; d_gene: TRBD1; CDR3aa: CASREGQGDYEQYF; CDR3nt: TGCGCCAGCAGGGAAGGACAGGGAGACTACGAGCAGTACTTC
abundance: medium-sized; j_gene: TRBJ1-2; v_gene: TRBV2; d_gene: NA; CDR3aa: CASTVQEVYGYTF; CDR3nt: TGTGCCAGCACCGTGCAAGAGGTTTATGGCTACACCTTC
abundance: NA; j_gene: TRBJ1-2; v_gene: TRBV5-1; d_gene: TRBD1; CDR3aa: CASSLGAGQGVSGYTF; CDR3nt: TGCGCCAGCAGCTTGGGGGCGGGACAGGGAGTTTCTGGCTACACCTTC
abundance: NA; j_gene: TRBJ1-1; v_gene: TRBV28; d_gene: TRBD1; CDR3aa: CASSPTGWEVEAFF; CDR3nt: TGTGCCAGCAGCCCGACAGGGTGGGAGGTTGAAGCTTTCTTT
abundance: NA; j_gene: TRBJ1-2; v_gene: TRBV5-1; d_gene: TRBD1; CDR3aa: CASSLGQGGYGYTF; CDR3nt: TGCGCCAGCAGCTTGGGACAGGGGGGGTATGGCTACACCTTC
abundance: NA; j_gene: TRBJ1-5; v_gene: TRBV19; d_gene: TRBD1; CDR3aa: CASSIGQGSNQPQHF; CDR3nt: TGTGCCAGTAGTATAGGACAGGGTAGCAATCAGCCCCAGCATTTT
abundance: NA; j_gene: TRBJ1-4; v_gene: TRBV28; d_gene: NA; CDR3aa: CASSFRGASTNEKLFF; CDR3nt: TGTGCCAGCAGTTTCAGGGGAGCTTCAACTAATGAAAAACTGTTTTTT